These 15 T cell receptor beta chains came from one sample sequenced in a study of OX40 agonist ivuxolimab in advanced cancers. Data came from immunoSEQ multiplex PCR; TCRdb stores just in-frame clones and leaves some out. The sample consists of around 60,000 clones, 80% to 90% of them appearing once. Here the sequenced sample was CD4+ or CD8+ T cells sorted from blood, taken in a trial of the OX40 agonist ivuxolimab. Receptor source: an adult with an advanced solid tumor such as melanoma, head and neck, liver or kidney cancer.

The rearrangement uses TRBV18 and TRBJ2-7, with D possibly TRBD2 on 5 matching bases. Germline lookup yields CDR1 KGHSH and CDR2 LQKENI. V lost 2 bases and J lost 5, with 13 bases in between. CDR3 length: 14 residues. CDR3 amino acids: CASSPSPGYDEQYV. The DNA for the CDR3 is TGTGCCAGCTCACCATCGCCGGGGTACGACGAGCAGTACGTC.

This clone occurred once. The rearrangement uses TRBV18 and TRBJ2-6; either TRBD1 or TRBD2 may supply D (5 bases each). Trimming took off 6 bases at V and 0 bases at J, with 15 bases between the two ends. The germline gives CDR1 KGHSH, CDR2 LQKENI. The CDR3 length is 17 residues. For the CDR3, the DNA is TGTGCCAGCTCTGGGGACGCAGAGAGCTCTGGGGCCAACGTCCTGACTTTC. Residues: CASSGDAESSGANVLTF.

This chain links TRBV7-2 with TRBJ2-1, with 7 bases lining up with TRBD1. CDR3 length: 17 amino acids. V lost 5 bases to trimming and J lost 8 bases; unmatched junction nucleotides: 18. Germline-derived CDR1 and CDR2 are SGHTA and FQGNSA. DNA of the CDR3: TGTGCCAGCAGCCTATACAGGGGCGTTACGGGAATGGATGAGCAGTTCTTC. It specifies CASSLYRGVTGMDEQFF.

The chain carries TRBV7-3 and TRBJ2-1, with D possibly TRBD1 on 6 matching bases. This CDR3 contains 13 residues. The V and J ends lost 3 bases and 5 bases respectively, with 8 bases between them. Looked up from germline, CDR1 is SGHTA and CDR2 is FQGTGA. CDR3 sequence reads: CASSLTGDNEQFF. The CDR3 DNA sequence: TGTGCCAGCAGCTTGACAGGAGACAATGAGCAGTTCTTC.

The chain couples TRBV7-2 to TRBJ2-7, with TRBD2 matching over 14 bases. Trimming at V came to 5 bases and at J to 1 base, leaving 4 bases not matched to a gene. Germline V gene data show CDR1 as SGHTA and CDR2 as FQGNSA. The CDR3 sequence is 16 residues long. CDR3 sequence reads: CASSGLAGGTSYEQYF. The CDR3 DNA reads TGTGCCAGCAGCGGACTAGCGGGAGGCACTTCCTACGAGCAGTACTTC. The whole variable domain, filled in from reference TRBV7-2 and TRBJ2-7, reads GAGVSQSPSNKVTEKGKDVELRCDPISGHTALYWYRQSLGQGLEFLIYFQGNSAPDKSGLPSDRFSAERTGGSVSTLTIQRTQQEDSAVYLCASSGLAGGTSYEQYFGPGTRLTVT.

CDR3 sequence (DNA): TGTGCCAGCAGTAACGAAATTCCCGAGCCGCCGTACGTC. Its translation is CASSNEIPEPPYV. The chain couples TRBV2 to TRBJ2-7; D not resolved. The germline gives CDR1 SNHLY, CDR2 FYNNEI. The CDR3 contains 13 residues. V was trimmed by 5 bases and J by 12 bases, leaving 20 bases between them.

CDR3 in DNA: TGTGCCAGCAGCTTAATACTAGCGGGAGCCGGGGAGCTGTTTTTT. As protein: CASSLILAGAGELFF. The chain joins TRBV11-3 to TRBJ2-2; 11 bases align to TRBD2. CDR1 SGHNT and CDR2 YENEEA come from the germline V gene. V dropped 2 bases and J dropped 6; count of bases not matched to a gene: 2. The CDR3 covers 15 residues.

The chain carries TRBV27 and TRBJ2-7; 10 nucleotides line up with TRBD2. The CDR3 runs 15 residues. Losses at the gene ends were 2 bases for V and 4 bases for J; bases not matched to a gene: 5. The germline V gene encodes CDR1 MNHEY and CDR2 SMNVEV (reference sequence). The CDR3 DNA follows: TGTGCCAGCAGTTTACAGGCTAGCGGGAGTTACGAGCAGTACTTC. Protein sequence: CASSLQASGSYEQYF.

The CDR3 region has the DNA TGTGCCAGCAGTGGAACAGGGGGCCTCTACGAGCAGTACTTC. Its protein product is CASSGTGGLYEQYF. The rearrangement uses TRBV6-1 and TRBJ2-7; 9 positions match TRBD1. Unmatched junction bases numbered 4, after V lost 4 bases and J lost 3 bases. The germline V gene encodes CDR1 MNHNS and CDR2 SASEGT. This CDR3 contains 14 residues.

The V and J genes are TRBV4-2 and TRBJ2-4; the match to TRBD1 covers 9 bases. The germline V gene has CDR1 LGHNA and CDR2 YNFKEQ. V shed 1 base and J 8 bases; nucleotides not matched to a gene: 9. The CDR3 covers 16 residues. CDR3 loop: CASSQAQTGGIDIQYF. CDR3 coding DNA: TGTGCCAGCAGCCAAGCTCAGACAGGGGGAATAGACATTCAGTACTTC.

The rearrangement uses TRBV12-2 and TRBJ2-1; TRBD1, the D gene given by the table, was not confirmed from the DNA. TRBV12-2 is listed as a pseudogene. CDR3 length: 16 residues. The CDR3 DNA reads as TGTGCAAGTCGCTTAGCCCTTCCAGACAGTAACAATGAGCAGTTCTTC. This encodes CASRLALPDSNNEQFF.

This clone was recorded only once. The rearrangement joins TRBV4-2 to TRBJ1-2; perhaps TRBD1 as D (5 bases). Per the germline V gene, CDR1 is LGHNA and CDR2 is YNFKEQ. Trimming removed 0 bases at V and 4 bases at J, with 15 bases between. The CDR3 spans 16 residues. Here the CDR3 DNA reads TGTGCCAGCAGCCAAGATATCCCACAGGCGTCCTATGGCTACACCTTC. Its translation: CASSQDIPQASYGYTF.

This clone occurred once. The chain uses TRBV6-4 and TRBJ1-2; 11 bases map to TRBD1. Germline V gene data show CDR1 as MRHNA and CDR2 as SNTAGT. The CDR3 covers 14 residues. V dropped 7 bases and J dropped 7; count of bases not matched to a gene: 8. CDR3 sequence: CASNIGQGAGGYTF. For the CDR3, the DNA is TGTGCCAGCAACATCGGACAGGGGGCAGGTGGCTACACCTTC.

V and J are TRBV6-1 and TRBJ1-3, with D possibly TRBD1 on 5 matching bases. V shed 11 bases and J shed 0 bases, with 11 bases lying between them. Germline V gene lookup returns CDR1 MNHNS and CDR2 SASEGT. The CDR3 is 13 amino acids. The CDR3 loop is CAAGGTSGNTIYF. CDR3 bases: TGTGCCGCGGGGGGGACCTCTGGAAACACCATATATTTT.

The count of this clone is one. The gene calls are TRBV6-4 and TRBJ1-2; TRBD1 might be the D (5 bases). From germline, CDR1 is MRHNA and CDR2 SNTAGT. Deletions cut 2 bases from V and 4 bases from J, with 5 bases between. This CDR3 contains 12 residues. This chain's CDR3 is CASSDGAYGYTF. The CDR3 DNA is TGTGCCAGCAGTGACGGGGCCTATGGCTACACCTTC.